This TCR beta chain appears in the sequencing data of a study of blood T cell repertoires in COVID-19. On the study more broadly: There were acute and convalescent COVID-19 samples, and they came from the United States, Italy and Spain. The analysed material was cDNA or gDNA that came from T cells, B-cell-depleted T cells, or PBMCs.

Per the original data handling: Nucleated cell counts were estimated from reference gene primer amplification. Method: immunoSEQ multiplex PCR; TCRdb's copy keeps in-frame clones and lacks some. That table gives V, J and clone size, and the DNA gave D and trimming. The table has about 20,000 clones, approximately 95% seen once. The sample consisted of peripheral blood. The TCR originated in a woman aged 45-59 years with active COVID-19.

The CDR3 loop reads CASSQDIASPDTQYF. CDR3 bases: TGCGCCAGCAGCCAAGATATAGCTAGCCCAGATACGCAGTATTTT. The chain uses TRBV4-1 and TRBJ2-3, with D maybe TRBD2 (5 bases). CDR1 is MGHRA and CDR2 is YSYEKL in the germline V gene. V shed 0 bases and J shed 4 bases, with 11 bases lying between them. This CDR3 is built from 15 residues.